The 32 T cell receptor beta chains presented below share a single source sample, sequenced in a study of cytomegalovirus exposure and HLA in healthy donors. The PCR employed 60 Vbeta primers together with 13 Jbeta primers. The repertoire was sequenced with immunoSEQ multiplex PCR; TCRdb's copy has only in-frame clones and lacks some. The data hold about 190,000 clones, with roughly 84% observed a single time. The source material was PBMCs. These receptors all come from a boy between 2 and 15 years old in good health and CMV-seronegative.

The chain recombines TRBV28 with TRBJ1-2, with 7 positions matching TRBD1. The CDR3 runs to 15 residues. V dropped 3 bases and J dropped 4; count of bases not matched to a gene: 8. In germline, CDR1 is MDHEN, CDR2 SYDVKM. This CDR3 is CASSFPQGVSYGYTF. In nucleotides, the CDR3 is TGTGCCAGCAGTTTCCCCCAGGGGGTAAGCTATGGCTACACCTTC.

This CDR3 is CASSHDMDKPSDTQYF. In nucleotides, the CDR3 is TGTGCCAGCTCACATGACATGGATAAGCCCTCAGATACGCAGTATTTT. The chain joins TRBV18 to TRBJ2-3; D remains ambiguous. V was pared by 4 bases and J by 4 bases, with 18 bases between. The CDR3 loop spans 16 amino acids. CDR1 and CDR2 (germline): KGHSH, LQKENI.

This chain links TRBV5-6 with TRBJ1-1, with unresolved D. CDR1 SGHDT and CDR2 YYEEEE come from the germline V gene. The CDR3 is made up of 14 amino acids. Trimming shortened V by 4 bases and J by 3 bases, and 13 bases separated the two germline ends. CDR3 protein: CASSGAQEYTEAFF. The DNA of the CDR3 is TGTGCCAGCAGCGGTGCTCAAGAGTACACTGAAGCTTTCTTT.

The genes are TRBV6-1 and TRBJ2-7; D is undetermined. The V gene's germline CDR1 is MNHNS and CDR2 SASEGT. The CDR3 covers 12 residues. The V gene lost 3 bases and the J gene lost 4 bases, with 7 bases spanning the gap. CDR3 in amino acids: CASSEFGYEQYV. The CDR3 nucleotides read TGTGCCAGCAGTGAGTTCGGGTACGAGCAGTACGTC.

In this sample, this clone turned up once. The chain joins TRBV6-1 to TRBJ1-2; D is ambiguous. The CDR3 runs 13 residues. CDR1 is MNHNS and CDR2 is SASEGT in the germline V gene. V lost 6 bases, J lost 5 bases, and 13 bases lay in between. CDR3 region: CASSLGLQYGYTF. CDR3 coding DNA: TGTGCCAGCAGCCTTGGACTTCAATATGGCTACACCTTC.

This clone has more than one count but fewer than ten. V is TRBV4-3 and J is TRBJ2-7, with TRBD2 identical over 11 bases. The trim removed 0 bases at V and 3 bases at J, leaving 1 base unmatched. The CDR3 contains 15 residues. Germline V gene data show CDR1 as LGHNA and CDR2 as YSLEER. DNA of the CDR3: TGCGCCAGCAGCCAAGAGACTAGCGGGAACTACGAGCAGTACTTC. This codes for CASSQETSGNYEQYF.

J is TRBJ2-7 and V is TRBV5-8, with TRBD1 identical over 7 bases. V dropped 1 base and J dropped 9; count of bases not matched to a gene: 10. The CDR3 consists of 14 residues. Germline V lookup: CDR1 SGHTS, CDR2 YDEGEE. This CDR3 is CASSLSGQEPGQYF. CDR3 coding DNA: TGTGCCAGCAGCTTGAGTGGACAGGAGCCTGGGCAGTACTTC.

The DNA for the CDR3 is TGTGCCAGCGGCAGGGTTTACGGTAATAACTATGGCTACACCTTC. Its translation: CASGRVYGNNYGYTF. V usage is TRBV14 and J usage is TRBJ1-2; D is possibly TRBD1 (5 bases). This CDR3 has 15 residues. Per germline, CDR1 SGHDN and CDR2 FVKESK. V gave up 8 bases and J gave up 1 base, with 17 bases separating them. The entire variable domain, with the rest obtained from reference TRBV14 and TRBJ1-2, is as follows: EAGVTQFPSHSVIEKGQTVTLRCDPISGHDNLYWYRRVMGKEIKFLLHFVKESKQDESGMPNNRFLAERTGGTYSTLKVQPAELEDSGVYFCASGRVYGNNYGYTFGSGTRLTVV.

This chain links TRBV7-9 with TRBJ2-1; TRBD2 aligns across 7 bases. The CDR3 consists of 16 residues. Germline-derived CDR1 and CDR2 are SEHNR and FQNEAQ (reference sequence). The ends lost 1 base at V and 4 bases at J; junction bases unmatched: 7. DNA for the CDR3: TGTGCCAGCAGCTTAGATTGGACTAGTCCTTACAATGAGCAGTTCTTC. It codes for CASSLDWTSPYNEQFF.

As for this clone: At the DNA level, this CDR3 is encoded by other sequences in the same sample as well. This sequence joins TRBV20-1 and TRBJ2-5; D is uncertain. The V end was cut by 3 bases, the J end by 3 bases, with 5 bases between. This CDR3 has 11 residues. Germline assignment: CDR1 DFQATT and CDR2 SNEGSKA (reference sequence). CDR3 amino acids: CSARGEETQYF. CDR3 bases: TGCAGTGCTAGGGGCGAAGAGACCCAGTACTTC.

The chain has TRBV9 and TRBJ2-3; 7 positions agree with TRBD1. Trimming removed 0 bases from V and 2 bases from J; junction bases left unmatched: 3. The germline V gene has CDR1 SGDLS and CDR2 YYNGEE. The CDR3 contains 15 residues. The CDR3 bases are TGTGCCAGCAGCGTAGTGGGACAGCACACAGATACGCAGTATTTT. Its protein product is CASSVVGQHTDTQYF.

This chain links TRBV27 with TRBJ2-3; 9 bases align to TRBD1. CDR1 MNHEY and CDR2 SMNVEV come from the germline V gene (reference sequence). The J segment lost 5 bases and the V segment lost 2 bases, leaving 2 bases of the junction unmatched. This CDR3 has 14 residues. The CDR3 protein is CASSLTGGIDTQYF. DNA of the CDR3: TGTGCCAGCAGTTTAACAGGGGGCATAGATACGCAGTATTTT.

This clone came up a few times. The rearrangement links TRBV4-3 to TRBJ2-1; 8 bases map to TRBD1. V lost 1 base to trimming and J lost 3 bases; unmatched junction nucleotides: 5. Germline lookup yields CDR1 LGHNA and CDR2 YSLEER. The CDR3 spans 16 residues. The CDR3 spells CASSQGTGSVYNEQFF. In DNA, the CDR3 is TGCGCCAGCAGCCAAGGGACAGGGTCTGTCTACAATGAGCAGTTCTTC.

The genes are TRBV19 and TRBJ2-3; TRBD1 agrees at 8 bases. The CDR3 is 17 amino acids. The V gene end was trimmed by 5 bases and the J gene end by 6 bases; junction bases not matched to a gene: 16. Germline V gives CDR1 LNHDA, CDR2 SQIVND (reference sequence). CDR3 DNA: TGTGCCAGTAGTGGACCCCGATGGACAGGGTATTCGGATACGCAGTATTTT. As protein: CASSGPRWTGYSDTQYF.

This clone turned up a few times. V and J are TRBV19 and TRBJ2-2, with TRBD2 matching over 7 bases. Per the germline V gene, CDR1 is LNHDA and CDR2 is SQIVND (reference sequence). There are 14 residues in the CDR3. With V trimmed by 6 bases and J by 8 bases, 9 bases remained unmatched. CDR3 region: CASRETPGRGELFF. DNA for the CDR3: TGTGCCAGTAGGGAGACTCCCGGGAGGGGGGAGCTGTTTTTT.

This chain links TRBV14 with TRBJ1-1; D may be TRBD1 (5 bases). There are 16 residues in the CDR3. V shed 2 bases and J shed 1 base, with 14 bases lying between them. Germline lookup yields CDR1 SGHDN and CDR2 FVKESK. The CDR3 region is CASSQNSWGGNTEAFF. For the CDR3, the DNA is TGTGCCAGCAGCCAAAATAGTTGGGGGGGGAACACTGAAGCTTTCTTT.

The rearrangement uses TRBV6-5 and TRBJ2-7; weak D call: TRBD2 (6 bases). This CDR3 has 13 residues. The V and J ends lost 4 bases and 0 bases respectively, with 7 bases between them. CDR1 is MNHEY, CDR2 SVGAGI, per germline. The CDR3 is CASSSGGSYEQYF. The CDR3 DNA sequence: TGTGCCAGCAGTTCCGGGGGCTCCTACGAGCAGTACTTC.

In DNA, the CDR3 is TGCAGCGTCGCCGCGGGACAGGGGGAGGAAAAACTGTTTTTT. Its protein is CSVAAGQGEEKLFF. V gene TRBV29-1 combines with J gene TRBJ1-4; TRBD1 matches 11 bases. V shed 6 bases and J 8 bases; nucleotides not matched to a gene: 8. The CDR3 covers 14 residues. The germline V gene has CDR1 SQVTM and CDR2 ANQGSEA.

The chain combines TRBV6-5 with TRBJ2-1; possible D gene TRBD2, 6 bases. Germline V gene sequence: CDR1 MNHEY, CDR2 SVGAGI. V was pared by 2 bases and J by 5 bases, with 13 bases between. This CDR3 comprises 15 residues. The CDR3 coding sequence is TGTGCCAGCAGTTACGTTGGCGGGATGCACAATGAGCAGTTCTTC. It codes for CASSYVGGMHNEQFF.

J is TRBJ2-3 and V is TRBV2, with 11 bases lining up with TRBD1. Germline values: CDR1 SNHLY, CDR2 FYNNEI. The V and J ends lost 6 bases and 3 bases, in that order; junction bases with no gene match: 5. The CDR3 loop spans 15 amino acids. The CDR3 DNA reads TGTGCCAGCAGACACCGGGACAGGGGGACAGATACGCAGTATTTT. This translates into CASRHRDRGTDTQYF.

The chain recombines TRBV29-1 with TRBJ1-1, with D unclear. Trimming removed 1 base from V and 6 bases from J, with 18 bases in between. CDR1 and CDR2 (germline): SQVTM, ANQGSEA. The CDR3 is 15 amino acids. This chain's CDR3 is CSVEGAGHNSAEAFF. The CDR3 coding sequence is TGCAGCGTTGAAGGGGCCGGCCATAACTCCGCTGAAGCTTTCTTT.

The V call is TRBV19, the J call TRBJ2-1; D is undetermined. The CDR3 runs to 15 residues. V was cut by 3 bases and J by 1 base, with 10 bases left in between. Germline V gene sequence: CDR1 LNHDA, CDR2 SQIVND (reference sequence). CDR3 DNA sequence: TGTGCCAGTAGTATCGTATGGGCATCCTACAATGAGCAGTTCTTC. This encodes CASSIVWASYNEQFF.

The CDR3 here is CASSLVAGGLIDTQYF. The CDR3 DNA follows: TGCGCCAGCAGCTTGGTGGCGGGGGGGCTAATAGATACGCAGTATTTT. The chain recombines TRBV5-1 with TRBJ2-3; 9 nucleotides agree with TRBD2. Germline CDR1 SGHRS, CDR2 YFSETQ. This CDR3 contains 16 residues. The trim removed 0 bases at V and 5 bases at J, leaving 7 bases unmatched.

The CDR3 is CASSMESSYNSPLHF. The CDR3 bases are TGTGCCAGTAGTATGGAGAGCTCCTATAATTCACCCCTCCACTTT. The gene calls are TRBV19 and TRBJ1-6; D remains ambiguous. Germline loops: CDR1 LNHDA, CDR2 SQIVND (reference sequence). The CDR3 extends over 15 amino acids. The ends were cut back, 3 bases at V and 0 bases at J, with 6 bases in the middle. Full variable domain (rest looked up from reference TRBV19 and TRBJ1-6): DGGITQSPKYLFRKEGQNVTLSCEQNLNHDAMYWYRQDPGQGLRLIYYSQIVNDFQKGDIAEGYSVSREKKESFPLTVTSAQKNPTAFYLCASSMESSYNSPLHFGNGTRLTVT.

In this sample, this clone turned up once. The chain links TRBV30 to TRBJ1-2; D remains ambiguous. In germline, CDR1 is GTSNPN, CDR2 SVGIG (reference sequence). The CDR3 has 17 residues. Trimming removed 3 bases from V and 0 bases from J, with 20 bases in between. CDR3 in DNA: TGTGCCTGGAGCCCCACCTCTACCGAACGGGCTAACTATGGCTACACCTTC. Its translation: CAWSPTSTERANYGYTF.

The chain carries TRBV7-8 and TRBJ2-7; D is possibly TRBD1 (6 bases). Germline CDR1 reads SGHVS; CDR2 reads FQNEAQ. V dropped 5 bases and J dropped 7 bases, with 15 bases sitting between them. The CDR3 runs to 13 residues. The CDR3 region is CASSTRAQGEQYF. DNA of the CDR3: TGTGCCAGCAGCACTAGGGCACAGGGAGAGCAGTACTTC.

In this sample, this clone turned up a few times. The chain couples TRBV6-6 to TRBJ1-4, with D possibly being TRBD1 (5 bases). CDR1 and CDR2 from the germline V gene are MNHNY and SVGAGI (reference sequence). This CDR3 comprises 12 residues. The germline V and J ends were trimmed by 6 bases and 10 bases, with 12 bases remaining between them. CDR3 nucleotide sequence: TGTGCCAGCAGACCAGGGAGGGCAAAACTGTTTTTT. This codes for CASRPGRAKLFF.

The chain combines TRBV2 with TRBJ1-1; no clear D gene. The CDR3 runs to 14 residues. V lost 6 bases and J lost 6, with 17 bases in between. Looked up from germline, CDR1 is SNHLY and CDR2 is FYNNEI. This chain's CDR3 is CASSNARGSAEAFF. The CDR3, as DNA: TGTGCCAGCAGCAACGCACGGGGTAGCGCTGAAGCTTTCTTT.

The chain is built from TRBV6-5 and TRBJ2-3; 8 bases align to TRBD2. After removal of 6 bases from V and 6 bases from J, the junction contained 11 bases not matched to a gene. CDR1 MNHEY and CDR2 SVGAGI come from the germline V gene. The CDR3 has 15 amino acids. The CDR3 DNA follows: TGTGCCAGCAGGAGCCCAGCGGGAGTCCCTGATACGCAGTATTTT. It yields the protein CASRSPAGVPDTQYF.

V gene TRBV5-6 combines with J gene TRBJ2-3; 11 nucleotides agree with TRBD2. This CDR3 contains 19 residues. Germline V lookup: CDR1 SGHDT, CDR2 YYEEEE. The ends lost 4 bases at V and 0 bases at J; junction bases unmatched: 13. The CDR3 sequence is CASSRSGRGQGSSTDTQYF. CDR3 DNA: TGTGCCAGCAGCCGTAGCGGGAGGGGTCAGGGTTCTAGCACAGATACGCAGTATTTT.

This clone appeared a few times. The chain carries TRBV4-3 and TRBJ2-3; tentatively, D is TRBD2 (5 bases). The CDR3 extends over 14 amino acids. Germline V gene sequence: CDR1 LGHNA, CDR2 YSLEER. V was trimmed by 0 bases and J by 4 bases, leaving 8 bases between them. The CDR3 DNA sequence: TGCGCCAGCAGCCAAGAGAGGGCCGCAGATACGCAGTATTTT. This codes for CASSQERAADTQYF.

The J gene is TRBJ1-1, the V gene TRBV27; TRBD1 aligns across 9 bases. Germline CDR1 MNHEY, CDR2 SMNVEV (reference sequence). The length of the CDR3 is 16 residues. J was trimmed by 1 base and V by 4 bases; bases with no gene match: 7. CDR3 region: CASSSNRGRSNTEAFF. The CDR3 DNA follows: TGTGCCAGCAGTTCAAACAGGGGGCGTTCGAACACTGAAGCTTTCTTT.